The 20 T cell receptor beta chains below were found in one sample sequenced in a study of T cell responses to AZD1222 COVID-19 vaccine. Data came from immunoSEQ multiplex PCR; TCRdb stores just in-frame clones and leaves some out. The data contain over 100,000 clones, 90% of them seen just once; the ten biggest clones take up about 7%. The sample consisted of peripheral blood, taken on day 0 of AZD1222 vaccination. The receptors originated from an adult in good health.

V is TRBV2 and J is TRBJ2-6; D remains ambiguous. This CDR3 comprises 16 residues. Trimming shortened V by 3 bases and J by 0 bases, and 9 bases separated the two germline ends. Germline V CDR1 and CDR2: SNHLY, FYNNEI. The CDR3 sequence is CASSESNLSGANVLTF. CDR3 DNA: TGTGCCAGCAGTGAGTCCAACCTCTCTGGGGCCAACGTCCTGACTTTC. Full variable domain (rest looked up from reference TRBV2 and TRBJ2-6): EPEVTQTPSHQVTQMGQEVILRCVPISNHLYFYWYRQILGQKVEFLVSFYNNEISEKSEIFDDQFSVERPDGSNFTLKIRSTKLEDSAMYFCASSESNLSGANVLTFGAGSRLTVL.

This rearrangement joins TRBV12-1 to TRBJ1-2; the DNA was not compared with TRBD1, the D call given in the table. TRBV12-1 is given as a pseudogene. This CDR3 spans 20 amino acids. The CDR3 reads CASSQVRDRVFTPINYGYTF. CDR3 sequence (DNA): TGTGCCAGCAGCCAGGTAAGGGACAGAGTTTTCACACCCATTAACTATGGCTACACCTTC.

The chain employs TRBV6-5 and TRBJ1-1; D is perhaps TRBD1 (6 bases). Germline CDR1 MNHEY, CDR2 SVGAGI. Trimming removed 0 bases at V and 6 bases at J, with 14 bases between. There are 15 residues in the CDR3. The CDR3: CASSYSVGGFAEAFF. The DNA for the CDR3 is TGTGCCAGCAGTTACTCGGTAGGGGGTTTCGCTGAAGCTTTCTTT.

CDR3 nucleotide sequence: TGTGCCTGCGACTGGGACATCTTAAAAAACATTCAGTACTTC. This gives the protein CACDWDILKNIQYF. The rearrangement links TRBV30 to TRBJ2-4, with D possibly matching TRBD1 (6 bases). In germline, CDR1 is GTSNPN, CDR2 SVGIG (reference sequence). Trimming stripped 6 bases from V and 4 bases from J, with 16 bases between. The CDR3 spans 14 residues.

Worth noting for this clone: A read error may produce the germline difference seen at one junction end. The chain uses TRBV7-7 and TRBJ2-5, with D possibly TRBD1 on 5 matching bases. The CDR3 length is 13 residues. Germline V lookup: CDR1 SSHAT, CDR2 FNYEAQ (reference sequence). For the CDR3, the DNA is TGTGCTAGCAGCTTAGGGGTCCAAGAGACCCAGTACTTC. Residues: CASSLGVQETQYF.

The chain recombines TRBV10-2 with TRBJ1-6; 9 bases match TRBD1. The CDR3 extends over 14 amino acids. Looked up from germline, CDR1 is WSHSY and CDR2 is SAAADI. V gave up 3 bases and J gave up 10 bases; unmatched junction bases: 4. The CDR3 loop is CASSEQGARSPLHF. In DNA, the CDR3 is TGCGCCAGCAGTGAACAGGGGGCAAGGTCACCCCTCCACTTT.

This clone was observed once. The rearrangement links TRBV4-2 to TRBJ1-4; 7 nucleotides line up with TRBD1. CDR3 length: 13 amino acids. The germline V gene encodes CDR1 LGHNA and CDR2 YNFKEQ. V lost 8 bases to trimming and J lost 6 bases; unmatched junction nucleotides: 6. The CDR3 sequence is CASARQGDEKLFF. CDR3 sequence (DNA): TGTGCCAGCGCTCGGCAGGGGGATGAAAAACTGTTTTTT.

This clone was seen more than once but under ten times. J is TRBJ1-6 and V is TRBV14; tentative D call: TRBD1 (5 bases). CDR3 size: 14 residues. Trimming removed 5 bases at V and 9 bases at J, with 14 bases between. CDR1 and CDR2 from the germline V gene are SGHDN and FVKESK. This CDR3 is CASSSLLGGSPLHF. In DNA, the CDR3 is TGTGCCAGCAGCTCCCTTCTCGGGGGTTCACCCCTCCACTTT.

This clone was found a few times. The CDR3 bases are TGCGCCAGCAGCACCGGACCGTTGAATGAGCAGTTCTTC. Its protein is CASSTGPLNEQFF. The J gene is TRBJ2-1, the V gene TRBV5-1; no clear D. Germline loops: CDR1 SGHRS, CDR2 YFSETQ. The CDR3 is made up of 13 amino acids. V lost 4 bases to trimming and J lost 7 bases, with 12 bases between them.

The chain joins TRBV6-5 to TRBJ1-4; no reliable D call. The CDR3 length is 15 residues. Trimming took off 0 bases at V and 5 bases at J, with 10 bases between the two ends. Germline values: CDR1 MNHEY, CDR2 SVGAGI. Here the CDR3 DNA reads TGTGCCAGCAGTTACTCGGAGGCCCAGAATGAAAAACTGTTTTTT. Translation: CASSYSEAQNEKLFF.

V and J are TRBV3-1 (or the pseudogene TRBV3-2) and TRBJ2-7, with 7 bases fitting TRBD1. The V segment lost 1 base and the J segment 5 bases; nucleotides outside the gene matches: 14. This CDR3 contains 17 residues. Germline CDR1 reads LGHDT; CDR2 reads YNNKEL (reference sequence). In DNA form, the CDR3 reads TGTGCCAGCAGCCAAGGTGAAACAGCTTCACAGGGGCACGAGCAGTACTTC. Protein sequence: CASSQGETASQGHEQYF.

This chain uses TRBV7-6 with TRBJ1-6, with 7 bases aligning to TRBD1. The J segment lost 4 bases and the V segment lost 2 bases, leaving 8 bases of the junction unmatched. CDR1 is SGHVS and CDR2 is FNYEAQ in the germline V gene. The CDR3 is 17 residues long. In nucleotides, the CDR3 is TGTGCCAGCAGCTTAATCTCGGACAGGAGATATAATTCACCCCTCCACTTT. It yields the protein CASSLISDRRYNSPLHF.

The rearrangement uses TRBV24-1 and TRBJ1-5, with unresolved D. V lost 5 bases and J lost 0, with 7 bases in between. The CDR3 is 14 residues long. Germline V gene sequence: CDR1 KGHDR, CDR2 SFDVKD. The CDR3 spells CATSVGNSNQPQHF. CDR3 coding DNA: TGTGCCACCAGTGTAGGGAATAGCAATCAGCCCCAGCATTTT.

This clone has a handful of counts. The chain employs TRBV28 and TRBJ1-6, with 11 bases fitting TRBD1. Germline CDR1 reads MDHEN; CDR2 reads SYDVKM. Trimming cost V 7 bases and J 9 bases; bases outside gene matches: 8. The CDR3 runs to 15 residues. The chain's CDR3 is CASTRGQGESSPLHF. CDR3 DNA: TGTGCCAGCACACGGGGACAGGGGGAGAGTTCACCCCTCCACTTT.

The chain combines TRBV5-1 with TRBJ1-1, with 8 bases identical to TRBD1. The CDR3 loop spans 16 amino acids. Trimming removed 4 bases from V and 5 bases from J; junction bases left unmatched: 13. Germline CDR1 and CDR2: SGHRS and YFSETQ. CDR3 DNA sequence: TGCGCCAGCAGCCCTAATCACGGACAGGGCAAAACTGAAGCTTTCTTT. This sequence encodes CASSPNHGQGKTEAFF.

This rearrangement joins TRBV7-3 to TRBJ1-2; 8 bases are shared with TRBD1. The CDR3 length is 13 residues. With 5 bases clipped from V and 7 bases from J, the junction kept 6 bases outside the gene matches. Per germline, CDR1 SGHTA and CDR2 FQGTGA. The CDR3 bases are TGTGCCAGCAGCAAACAGGGGGAACTTGGCTACACCTTC. It is translated as CASSKQGELGYTF.

The chain links TRBV27 to TRBJ1-3; no reliable D call. Germline CDR1 and CDR2: MNHEY and SMNVEV (reference sequence). This CDR3 has 13 residues. V lost 6 bases and J 0 bases, leaving 6 bases between the germline ends. The CDR3 region has the DNA TGTGCCAGCAGGACTGCCTCTGGAAACACCATATATTTT. It yields the protein CASRTASGNTIYF.

This chain connects TRBV5-4 to TRBJ1-2, with 9 bases fitting TRBD1. The CDR3 covers 17 residues. J lost 4 bases, V lost 2 bases, and 12 bases had no gene match. Germline values: CDR1 SGHNT, CDR2 YYREEE (reference sequence). The CDR3 protein is CASSFGTGSTNPYGYTF. The CDR3, as DNA: TGTGCCAGCAGCTTCGGGACAGGGAGTACCAACCCCTATGGCTACACCTTC.

The V call is TRBV11-2, the J call TRBJ1-4; the match to TRBD1 covers 7 bases. This CDR3 spans 14 amino acids. J lost 5 bases, V lost 5 bases, and 5 bases had no gene match. CDR1 and CDR2 (germline): SGHAT, FQNNGV. The CDR3 reads CASSNRGLNEKLFF. CDR3 nucleotides: TGTGCCAGCAGCAACAGGGGTCTCAATGAAAAACTGTTTTTT.

The sample holds one count of this clone. The chain couples TRBV12-3 or TRBV12-4 to TRBJ2-7, with a tentative D call TRBD1 (5 bases). V lost 1 base, J lost 7 bases, and 11 bases lay in between. The CDR3 consists of 13 residues. CDR3 sequence (DNA): TGTGCCAGCAGTTTAGGTAGGGGTTGGGAGCAGTACTTC. It translates to CASSLGRGWEQYF.